This section outlines one T cell receptor beta chain sequence together with its context. This sample stems from a study of blood T cell repertoires in COVID-19. Whole-study context: Samples came from the United States, Italy and Spain, spanning acute and convalescent COVID-19.

Trimming shortened V by 3 bases and J by 1 base, and 10 bases separated the two germline ends. The CDR3 runs 15 residues. Germline lookup yields CDR1 MDHEN and CDR2 SYDVKM. Recruited during active infection, patients (from Seattle) were subsequently followed longitudinally. In the authors' workflow: How many nucleated cells were present was estimated from reference gene primer amplification. TCRdb keeps only in-frame clones here, not all; method: immunoSEQ multiplex PCR. V, J and clone size were drawn from that table, and D and trimming were deduced from the DNA. The profile covers 300,000 to 400,000 clones, with around 90% appearing a single time and approximately 9.9% taken by the ten largest.

The material sequenced was peripheral blood. This clonotype originated in a man aged 25 to 40 with COVID-19, enrolled during active disease. The V and J genes are TRBV28 and TRBJ2-1; the D is unclear. CDR3 protein: CASSLFSPSYNEQFF. The CDR3, as DNA: TGTGCCAGCAGTTTGTTCTCCCCTTCCTACAATGAGCAGTTCTTC.